This T cell receptor (beta chain) was recovered during a study of blood T cell repertoires in COVID-19. Turning to the study itself: Samples representing acute and convalescent COVID-19 were sourced from the United States, Italy and Spain. PBMCs, B-cell-depleted T cells, or T cells were the source of the cDNA or gDNA that made up the material.

The germline CDR1 and CDR2 sequences are MNHEY and SVGAGI. The CDR3 has 13 amino acids. Deletions cut 4 bases from V and 7 bases from J, with 11 bases between. During active infection, Seattle patients enrolled and were then monitored through disease. Authors' processing steps: The assay estimated nucleated cells by amplifying reference gene primers. Assay used: immunoSEQ multiplex PCR; TCRdb lists only in-frame clones, some missing. The V and J calls and clone size come from that table; D and trimming were worked out from the DNA. Here the sample spans 150,000 or so clones, more than 75% being singletons.

This TCR came from a woman aged 50 to 65 with COVID-19, enrolled during active disease. V usage is TRBV6-5 and J usage is TRBJ1-5, with D possibly matching TRBD1 (6 bases). The sequenced sample was peripheral blood. The CDR3 nucleotides read TGTGCCAGCAGTTCCAGGGGCGGGCAGCCCCAGCATTTT. Its protein product is CASSSRGGQPQHF.